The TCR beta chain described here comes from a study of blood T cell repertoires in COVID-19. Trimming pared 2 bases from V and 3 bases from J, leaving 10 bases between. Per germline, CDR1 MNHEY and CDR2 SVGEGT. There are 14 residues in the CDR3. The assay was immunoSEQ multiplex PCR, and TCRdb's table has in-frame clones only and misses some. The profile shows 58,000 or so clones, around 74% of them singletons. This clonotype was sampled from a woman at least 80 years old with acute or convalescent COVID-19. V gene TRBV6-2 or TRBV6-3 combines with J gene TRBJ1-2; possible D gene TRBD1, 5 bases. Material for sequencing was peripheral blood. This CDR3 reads CASSYAGGDYGYTF. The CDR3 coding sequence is TGTGCCAGCAGTTACGCCGGAGGGGACTATGGCTACACCTTC.